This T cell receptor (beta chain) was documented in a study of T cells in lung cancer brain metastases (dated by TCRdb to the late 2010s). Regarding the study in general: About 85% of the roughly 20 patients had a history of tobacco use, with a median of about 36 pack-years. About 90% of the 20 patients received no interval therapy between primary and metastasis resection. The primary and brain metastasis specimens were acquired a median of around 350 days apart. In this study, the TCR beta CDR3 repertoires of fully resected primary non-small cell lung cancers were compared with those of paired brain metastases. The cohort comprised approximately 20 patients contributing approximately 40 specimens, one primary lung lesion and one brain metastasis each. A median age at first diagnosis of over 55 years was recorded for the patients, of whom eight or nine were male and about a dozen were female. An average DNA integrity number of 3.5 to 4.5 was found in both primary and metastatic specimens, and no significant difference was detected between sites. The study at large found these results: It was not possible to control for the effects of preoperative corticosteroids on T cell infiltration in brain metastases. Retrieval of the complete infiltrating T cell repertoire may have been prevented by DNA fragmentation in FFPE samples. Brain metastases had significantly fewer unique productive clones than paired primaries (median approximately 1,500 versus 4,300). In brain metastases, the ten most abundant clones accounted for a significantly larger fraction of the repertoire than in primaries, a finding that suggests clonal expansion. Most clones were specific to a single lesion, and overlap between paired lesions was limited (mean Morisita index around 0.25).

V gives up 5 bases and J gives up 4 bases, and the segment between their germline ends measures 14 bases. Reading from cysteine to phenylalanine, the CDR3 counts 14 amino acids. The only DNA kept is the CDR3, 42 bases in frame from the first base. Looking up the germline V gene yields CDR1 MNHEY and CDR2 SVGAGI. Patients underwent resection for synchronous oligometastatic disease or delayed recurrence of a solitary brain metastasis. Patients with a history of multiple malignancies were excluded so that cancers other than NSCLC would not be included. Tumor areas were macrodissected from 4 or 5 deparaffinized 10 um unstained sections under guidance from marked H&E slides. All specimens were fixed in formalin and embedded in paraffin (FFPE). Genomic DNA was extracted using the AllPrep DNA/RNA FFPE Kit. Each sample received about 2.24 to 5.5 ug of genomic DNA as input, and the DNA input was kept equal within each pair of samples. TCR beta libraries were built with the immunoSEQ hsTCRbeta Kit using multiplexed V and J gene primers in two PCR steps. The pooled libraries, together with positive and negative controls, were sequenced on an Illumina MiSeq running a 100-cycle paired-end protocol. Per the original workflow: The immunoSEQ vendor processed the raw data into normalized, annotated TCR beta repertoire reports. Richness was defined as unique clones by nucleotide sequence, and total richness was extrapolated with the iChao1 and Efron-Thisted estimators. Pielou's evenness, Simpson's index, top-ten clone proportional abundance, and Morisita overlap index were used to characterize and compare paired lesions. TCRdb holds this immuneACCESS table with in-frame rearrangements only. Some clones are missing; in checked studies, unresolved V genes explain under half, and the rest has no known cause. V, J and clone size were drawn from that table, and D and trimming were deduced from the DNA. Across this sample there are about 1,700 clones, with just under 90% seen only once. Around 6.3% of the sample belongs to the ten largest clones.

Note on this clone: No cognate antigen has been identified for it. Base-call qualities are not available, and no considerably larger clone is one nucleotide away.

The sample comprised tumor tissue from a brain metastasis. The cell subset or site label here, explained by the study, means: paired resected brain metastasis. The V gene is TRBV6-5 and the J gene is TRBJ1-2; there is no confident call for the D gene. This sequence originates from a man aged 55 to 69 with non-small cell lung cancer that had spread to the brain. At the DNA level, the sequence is TGTGCCAGCAGTACCGGGAGGCTTCCCTATGGCTACACCTTC. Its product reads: CASSTGRLPYGYTF.